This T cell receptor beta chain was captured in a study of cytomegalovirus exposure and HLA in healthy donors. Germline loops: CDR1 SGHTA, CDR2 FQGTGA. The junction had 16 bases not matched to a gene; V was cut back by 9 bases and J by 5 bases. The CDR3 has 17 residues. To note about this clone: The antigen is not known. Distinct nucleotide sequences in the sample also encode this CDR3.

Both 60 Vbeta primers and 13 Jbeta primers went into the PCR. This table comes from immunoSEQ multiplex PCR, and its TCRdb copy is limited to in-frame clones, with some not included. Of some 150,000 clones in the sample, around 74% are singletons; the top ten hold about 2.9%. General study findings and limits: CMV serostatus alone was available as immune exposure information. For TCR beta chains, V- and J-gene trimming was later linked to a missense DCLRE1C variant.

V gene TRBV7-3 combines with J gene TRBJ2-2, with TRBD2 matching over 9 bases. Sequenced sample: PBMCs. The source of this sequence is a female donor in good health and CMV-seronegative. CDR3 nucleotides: TGTGCCAGTAGCCCCTCCGGCCTAGCGGGACGGACCGGGGAGCTGTTTTTT. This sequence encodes CASSPSGLAGRTGELFF.